This section outlines one T cell receptor (beta chain) sequence together with its context. No antigen is known for it. Sequencing used immunoSEQ multiplex PCR; TCRdb keeps in-frame clones, though not all of them. This sample yields some 30,000 clones, of which just under 80% are seen a single time; about 35% belongs to the top ten. Trimming cost V 5 bases and J 4 bases; bases outside gene matches: 12. Germline lookup yields CDR1 SGHTA and CDR2 FQGNSA. The CDR3 contains 19 residues. These data are taken from a study of T cells in localized non-small cell lung cancer. The study, taken as a whole, reports: The study detected a median approximately 50 of the top 100 tumor clones in adjacent lung.

This specimen consisted of peripheral blood, obtained before any cancer treatment. The TCR was taken from a male donor older than 55 with stage II squamous cell lung carcinoma. V gene TRBV7-2 combines with J gene TRBJ2-2, with 14 bases aligning to TRBD2. The CDR3 loop reads CASSRPTSGRATSTGELFF. The CDR3 coding sequence is TGTGCCAGCAGCCGACCGACTAGCGGGAGGGCCACGTCCACCGGGGAGCTGTTTTTT.